These 8 T cell receptor beta chains were sequenced from one sample in a study of cytomegalovirus exposure and HLA in healthy donors. The PCR had 60 Vbeta and 13 Jbeta primers. Here immunoSEQ multiplex PCR was the method, and the copy in TCRdb shows in-frame clones only, minus some. The data hold about 100,000 clones, with 60% to 75% observed a single time. Sequencing was carried out using PBMCs. These receptor sequences come from a woman aged 40 to 50 in good health and CMV-seronegative.

The V call is TRBV30, the J call TRBJ1-3; D not resolved. Germline V gene lookup returns CDR1 GTSNPN and CDR2 SVGIG (reference sequence). CDR3 size: 16 residues. V lost 0 bases to trimming and J lost 0 bases, with 12 bases between them. The DNA for the CDR3 is TGTGCCTGGAGTGTCGGTCTCATGAGCTCTGGAAACACCATATATTTT. This encodes CAWSVGLMSSGNTIYF. The full variable domain, rest sourced from reference TRBV30 and TRBJ1-3, is SQTIHQWPATLVQPVGSPLSLECTVEGTSNPNLYWYRQAAGRGLQLLFYSVGIGQISSEVPQNLSASRPQDRQFILSSKKLLLSDSGFYLCAWSVGLMSSGNTIYFGEGSWLTVV.

This chain links TRBV15 with TRBJ2-7; D is possibly TRBD1 (6 bases). Deletions cut 3 bases from V and 3 bases from J, with 12 bases between. CDR3 length equals 14 residues. Germline assignment: CDR1 LNHNV and CDR2 YYDKDF (reference sequence). The CDR3 protein is CATSSLEGGYEQYF. The CDR3 DNA sequence: TGTGCCACCAGCAGCTTGGAAGGGGGCTACGAGCAGTACTTC.

This rearrangement joins TRBV5-1 to TRBJ2-7, with 11 bases identical to TRBD1. The CDR3 contains 14 residues. The trim removed 3 bases at V and 2 bases at J, leaving 1 base unmatched. Per the germline V gene, CDR1 is SGHRS and CDR2 is YFSETQ. The CDR3 DNA follows: TGCGCCAGCAGCTGGGACAGGGGGGCCTACGAGCAGTACTTC. Translation: CASSWDRGAYEQYF. Supplemented by reference TRBV5-1 and TRBJ2-7, the full variable domain reads KAGVTQTPRYLIKTRGQQVTLSCSPISGHRSVSWYQQTPGQGLQFLFEYFSETQRNKGNFPGRFSGRQFSNSRSEMNVSTLELGDSALYLCASSWDRGAYEQYFGPGTRLTVT.

V gene TRBV2 combines with J gene TRBJ2-3; a possible D gene is TRBD2 (6 bases). The CDR3 loop spans 16 amino acids. Germline V gene lookup returns CDR1 SNHLY and CDR2 FYNNEI. V lost 10 bases, J lost 6 bases, and 26 bases lay in between. The CDR3 bases are TGTGCCACCCGGTTCGTCCTGATGGGGGGTATCGATACGCAGTATTTT. Translation: CATRFVLMGGIDTQYF.

The chain combines TRBV6-5 with TRBJ2-4; D uncertain. V lost 7 bases and J 0 bases, leaving 10 bases between the germline ends. The CDR3 contains 14 residues. CDR1 and CDR2 from the germline V gene are MNHEY and SVGAGI. CDR3 region: CASTGVIAKNIQYF. As DNA, the CDR3 is TGTGCCAGCACCGGAGTTATAGCCAAAAACATTCAGTACTTC.

CDR3 amino acids: CASSQDPAGANVLTF. The CDR3, as DNA: TGCGCCAGCAGCCAAGATCCAGCTGGGGCCAACGTCCTGACTTTC. The chain employs TRBV4-3 and TRBJ2-6; D not certain. V lost 0 bases and J lost 2, with 5 bases in between. The CDR3 consists of 15 residues. From germline, CDR1 is LGHNA and CDR2 YSLEER.

CDR3: CASSLSPQGAQETQYF. CDR3 coding DNA: TGTGCCAGCAGCTTATCACCACAGGGGGCTCAAGAGACCCAGTACTTC. J is TRBJ2-5 and V is TRBV7-6; 9 positions agree with TRBD1. CDR1 is SGHVS and CDR2 is FNYEAQ in the germline V gene. V dropped 2 bases and J dropped 2; count of bases not matched to a gene: 6. This CDR3 is built from 16 residues.

This clone came up a few times. The chain couples TRBV14 to TRBJ1-5; 7 positions match TRBD1. The CDR3 covers 17 residues. V dropped 0 bases and J dropped 2; count of bases not matched to a gene: 7. The germline gives CDR1 SGHDN, CDR2 FVKESK. The CDR3 DNA sequence: TGTGCCAGCAGCCAAGATAACACAGGGGATGGCAATCAGCCCCAGCATTTT. Translating gives CASSQDNTGDGNQPQHF.